The text below deals with one TCR beta chain. Its cognate antigen has yet to be identified. No base quality information exists; no much larger clone differs at one position. TCRbeta CDR3 regions were amplified from genomic DNA using the immunoSEQ Assay, a bias-controlled multiplex PCR. The original pipeline was this. Within the assay, amplification of reference gene primers was used to estimate how many nucleated cells each sample contained. To quantify the absolute abundance of each unique TCRbeta CDR3 rearrangement, sequence reads were collapsed and filtered. For each sample, productive Simpson clonality was calculated as the square root of Simpson's diversity index over productive rearrangements. TCRdb limited this immuneACCESS table to in-frame rearrangements with V and J called. A share of clones is missing; checked studies link under half to unresolved V genes, and the rest is unexplained. V and J calls and clone size follow that table, whereas D and trimming were derived from the DNA. Here the sample has around 400,000 clones; roughly 92% occur a single time. The ten largest clones take up roughly 0.9% of the sample.

This sample stems from a study of blood T cell repertoires in COVID-19 (TCRdb year 2020). Background for the entire study: Samples covering the acute and convalescent phases of COVID-19 were provided by collaborators in the United States, Italy and Spain. The prospective study material was composed of cDNA or gDNA derived from T cells, B-cell-depleted T cells, or PBMCs. Subjects who had been exposed to COVID-19, were actively infected with it, or had recovered from it provided the deeply sampled blood TCRbeta repertoires that made up the dataset. The repertoires were made available in a free public database intended to serve as a resource for research on the immune response to SARS-CoV-2. Samples came from the ongoing ImmuneRACE study (first 160 participants) plus 1,254 subjects from 6 global collaborators. Sample metadata almost always included a de-identified subject ID, COVID-19 status, age in years and sex. HLA class I and class II types, where available, came from metadata supplied by the sample provider rather than from assay-based typing.

Overall study outcomes, separate from this receptor: Clinical and demographic metadata were provided uncurated, with the amount varying by source and participant.

Participants in the prospective study were enrolled through a virtual design, were aged about 18 to 100 years, and lived in roughly 24 United States geographic areas. In the prospective study, participants were assigned to cohorts based on the clinical history participants reported in a screening survey and a study questionnaire. Exposed participants were defined as having been in contact with someone with a PCR-confirmed or clinician-diagnosed COVID-19 case within 2 weeks of study entry. Mobile phlebotomists in the prospective study collected whole blood, serum and a nasopharyngeal or oropharyngeal swab from every participant. Over a roughly two-month period, participants in the prospective study had the option of providing additional blood draws and questionnaires. Blood samples from the prospective study were shipped frozen or at room temperature prior to DNA extraction. Trimming removed 2 bases from V and 4 bases from J, leaving 17 bases between the germline ends. Including cysteine and phenylalanine, the CDR3 has 16 amino acids. The only DNA kept is the CDR3, 48 bases in frame from the first base. CDR1 SGHTA and CDR2 FQGNSA are derived from the germline V gene.

Sequenced sample: PBMCs or T cells enriched from blood (not recorded which). This receptor was taken from a woman between 35 and 50 years old who had been exposed to COVID-19. In this chain, TRBV7-2 is recombined with TRBJ2-5; tentative D gene TRBD1, with 5 bases matching. CDR3 reads: CASSLTRGFGAETQYF. The nucleotide sequence reads as follows: TGTGCCAGCAGCTTAACGCGTGGTTTTGGGGCAGAGACCCAGTACTTC. Full variable domain (CDR3 extended with the reference TRBV7-2 and TRBJ2-5 proteins): GAGVSQSPSNKVTEKGKDVELRCDPISGHTALYWYRQSLGQGLEFLIYFQGNSAPDKSGLPSDRFSAERTGGSVSTLTIQRTQQEDSAVYLCASSLTRGFGAETQYFGPGTRLLVL.